A selection of T cell receptor beta chains follows, all from one sample in a study of cytomegalovirus exposure and HLA in healthy donors. Repertoires were generated with immunoSEQ multiplex PCR, while TCRdb's copy carries only in-frame clones and drops some. Of around 150,000 clones in the sample, approximately 72% are singletons; the top ten hold roughly 1.4%. The sequenced material came from PBMCs. Receptors were obtained from a middle-aged man in good health and CMV-seronegative. CDR3s include the opening cysteine and the closing phenylalanine or tryptophan. D genes are given only for firm matches. A clone size is listed for some rows: how often the clone was seen (once, few, many), or a class if it is expanded.

D gene | clone size | J gene | V gene | CDR3 protein | CDR3 DNA
NA | NA | TRBJ1-2 | TRBV5-6 | CASSWGPAANYGYTF | TGTGCCAGCAGCTGGGGGCCGGCGGCTAACTATGGCTACACCTTC
NA | few | TRBJ2-2 | TRBV7-7 | CASSREPTGELFF | TGTGCTAGCAGCCGAGAGCCCACCGGGGAGCTGTTTTTT
NA | NA | TRBJ1-6 | TRBV14 | CASSHGAGSVNSPLHF | TGTGCCAGCAGCCACGGTGCGGGCTCCGTGAATTCACCCCTCCACTTT
NA | NA | TRBJ2-7 | TRBV4-3 | CASSQDRGRNYEQYF | TGCGCCAGCAGCCAAGACAGGGGCCGTAACTACGAGCAGTACTTC
TRBD1 | few | TRBJ2-7 | TRBV7-9 | CASRPWTGDEQYF | TGTGCCAGCAGACCATGGACAGGGGACGAGCAGTACTTC
NA | few | TRBJ2-7 | TRBV5-4 | CASSLDSTYEQYF | TGTGCCAGCAGCTTGGACAGTACCTACGAGCAGTACTTC
TRBD1 | once | TRBJ2-5 | TRBV5-1 | CASSLGQGYETQYF | TGCGCCAGCAGCTTGGGACAGGGATACGAGACCCAGTACTTC
TRBD1 | few | TRBJ1-1 | TRBV19 | CASTKQGALAEAFF | TGTGCCAGTACCAAGCAGGGGGCGTTAGCTGAAGCTTTCTTT
NA | NA | TRBJ2-3 | TRBV4-1 | CASSQDRVTDTQYF | TGCGCCAGCAGCCAAGACAGGGTGACAGATACGCAGTATTTT
NA | NA | TRBJ1-3 | TRBV28 | CASKQSSTVSGNTIYF | TGTGCCAGCAAACAGTCAAGTACGGTCTCTGGAAACACCATATATTTT
NA | NA | TRBJ1-1 | TRBV25-1 | CASTKGMNTEAFF | TGTGCCAGCACTAAGGGGATGAACACTGAAGCTTTCTTT
NA | NA | TRBJ2-7 | TRBV19 | CASSPPPGILYEQYF | TGTGCCAGTAGTCCCCCCCCCGGGATTTTATACGAGCAGTACTTC
NA | NA | TRBJ2-1 | TRBV15 | CATSRSGSLSNNEQFF | TGTGCCACCAGCAGATCGGGGAGTCTGTCGAACAATGAGCAGTTCTTC
NA | NA | TRBJ2-7 | TRBV9 | CASSVGGISYEQYF | TGTGCCAGCAGCGTAGGAGGCATTTCCTACGAGCAGTACTTC